The 19 T cell receptor beta chains below all came from one sample that was sequenced in a study of blood T cell repertoires in COVID-19. The data were produced by immunoSEQ multiplex PCR, yet TCRdb's version contains in-frame clones alone and is incomplete. This sample has about 280,000 clones, with roughly 87% found just once. Sequencing used peripheral blood. The receptors here all came from a man aged 18 to 30 with active or convalescent COVID-19.

This rearrangement joins TRBV11-2 to TRBJ2-1; no definite D call. The germline V gene has CDR1 SGHAT and CDR2 FQNNGV. With 0 bases removed from V and 9 bases from J, the gap between germline ends came to 12 bases. The CDR3 has 14 residues. The CDR3 DNA reads as TGTGCCAGCAGCTTAGACCCGGGTCGCGGTGAGCAGTTCTTC. Its translation is CASSLDPGRGEQFF. The entire variable domain, with the rest obtained from reference TRBV11-2 and TRBJ2-1, is as follows: EAGVAQSPRYKIIEKRQSVAFWCNPISGHATLYWYQQILGQGPKLLIQFQNNGVVDDSQLPKDRFSAERLKGVDSTLKIQPAKLEDSAVYLCASSLDPGRGEQFFGPGTRLTVL.

This clone turned up a few times. The chain has TRBV10-1 and TRBJ2-4; 10 nucleotides line up with TRBD1. Germline V CDR1 and CDR2: WNHNN, SYGVQD (reference sequence). The V segment lost 2 bases and the J segment 4 bases; nucleotides outside the gene matches: 17. The CDR3 totals 20 residues. CDR3 in amino acids: CASSEPGTGVSGTPKNIQYF. The CDR3, as DNA: TGCGCCAGCAGTGAGCCCGGGACAGGGGTTTCTGGGACGCCAAAAAACATTCAGTACTTC.

The chain uses TRBV27 and TRBJ1-6; 7 bases are shared with TRBD1. The germline V gene encodes CDR1 MNHEY and CDR2 SMNVEV (reference sequence). This CDR3 has 15 amino acids. The junction had 12 bases not matched to a gene; V was cut back by 6 bases and J by 10 bases. The DNA for the CDR3 is TGTGCCAGCAGGCCTGGACAGGAGAGACGCTCACCCCTCCACTTT. As protein: CASRPGQERRSPLHF.

Only a few counts were recorded for this clone. J is TRBJ1-1 and V is TRBV13; D is undetermined. Per germline, CDR1 PRHDT and CDR2 FYEKMQ (reference sequence). CDR3 length: 16 amino acids. V was pared by 4 bases and J by 3 bases, with 18 bases between. Written as DNA, the CDR3 is TGTGCCAGCAGCTCCGCCGTTAGCCCCGGGGACACTGAAGCTTTCTTT. The encoded protein is CASSSAVSPGDTEAFF.

This chain uses TRBV11-3 with TRBJ2-7; 8 nucleotides agree with TRBD1. The CDR3 covers 14 residues. Looked up from germline, CDR1 is SGHNT and CDR2 is YENEEA. V gave up 5 bases and J gave up 6 bases; unmatched junction bases: 9. The CDR3 DNA reads TGTGCCAGCAGCAGCCGGGACAGGCCTCTCGAGCAGTACTTC. It specifies CASSSRDRPLEQYF.

This chain joins TRBV7-2 and TRBJ1-5; D perhaps matches TRBD1 (5 bases). The CDR3 runs 14 residues. Looked up from germline, CDR1 is SGHTA and CDR2 is FQGNSA. Trimming removed 6 bases from V and 0 bases from J, with 9 bases in between. The CDR3 reads CASSPDSSNQPQHF. CDR3 nucleotides: TGTGCCAGCAGTCCAGACAGTAGCAATCAGCCCCAGCATTTT.

This clone turned up a few times. The chain combines TRBV6-5 with TRBJ1-1, with D possibly TRBD1 on 5 matching bases. The length of the CDR3 is 13 residues. The V end lost 8 bases, the J end lost 4 bases, and 14 bases lay between the germline ends. Germline loops: CDR1 MNHEY, CDR2 SVGAGI. The CDR3 bases are TGTGCCAGCCGACGTGGACAACTCACTGAAGCTTTCTTT. Encoded protein: CASRRGQLTEAFF.

This clone was detected once. The chain uses TRBV7-2 and TRBJ2-3; 8 bases are shared with TRBD2. From germline, CDR1 is SGHTA and CDR2 FQGNSA. V lost 4 bases to trimming and J lost 6 bases; unmatched junction nucleotides: 9. CDR3 size: 15 residues. This CDR3 is CASSSPRGGGDTQYF. The DNA for the CDR3 is TGTGCCAGCAGCTCACCTCGGGGGGGCGGGGATACGCAGTATTTT.

The chain is built from TRBV10-2 and TRBJ2-5, with TRBD2 matching 10 bases. The J segment lost 0 bases and the V segment lost 8 bases, leaving 6 bases of the junction unmatched. The germline V gene encodes CDR1 WSHSY and CDR2 SAAADI. The CDR3 has 15 residues. As DNA, the CDR3 is TGCGCCAGCGACTCTAGCGGGGGCCACCAAGAGACCCAGTACTTC. Its translation is CASDSSGGHQETQYF.

V usage is TRBV11-2 and J usage is TRBJ1-6; D gene unclear. The germline gives CDR1 SGHAT, CDR2 FQNNGV. With 1 base removed from V and 4 bases from J, the gap between germline ends came to 11 bases. The CDR3 has 16 amino acids. The CDR3 sequence: CASSLVPSPYNSPLHF. DNA for the CDR3: TGTGCCAGCAGCTTAGTGCCAAGCCCTTATAATTCACCCCTCCACTTT.

The chain couples TRBV27 to TRBJ2-7; possible D gene TRBD1, 5 bases. Between the trimmed V and J ends, which lost 8 bases and 0 bases, there was a span of 17 bases. Germline V gene lookup returns CDR1 MNHEY and CDR2 SMNVEV (reference sequence). This CDR3 is 15 amino acids long. CDR3 amino acids: CASQPGSSSSYEQYF. As DNA, the CDR3 is TGTGCCAGCCAGCCAGGGTCATCCTCCTCCTACGAGCAGTACTTC.

The gene calls are TRBV5-1 and TRBJ2-1, with 12 nucleotides matching TRBD1. Germline values: CDR1 SGHRS, CDR2 YFSETQ. Germline trimming cut 4 bases from V and 7 bases from J; bases unmatched to any gene: 6. The CDR3 has 15 amino acids. The CDR3 DNA is TGCGCCAGCAGCCCGGGACAGGGGGCTTTGAATGAGCAGTTCTTC. Protein: CASSPGQGALNEQFF.

This clone was seen a handful of times. The chain carries TRBV29-1 and TRBJ1-2; 10 bases are a match to TRBD1. This CDR3 is 13 amino acids long. In germline, CDR1 is SQVTM, CDR2 ANQGSEA. After removal of 5 bases from V and 8 bases from J, the junction contained 8 bases not matched to a gene. The CDR3 loop is CSVMTGGASGYTF. CDR3 nucleotides: TGCAGCGTTATGACAGGGGGCGCTTCGGGCTACACCTTC.

There are a few counts of this clone. The chain uses TRBV9 and TRBJ1-2; 8 nucleotides line up with TRBD1. J gave up 6 bases and V 3 bases, and 10 bases lay outside the gene matches. Per the germline V gene, CDR1 is SGDLS and CDR2 is YYNGEE. This CDR3 is 15 amino acids long. The CDR3 DNA is TGTGCCAGCAGCGGACATCCAGGGGGCGCAAATGGCTACACCTTC. As protein: CASSGHPGGANGYTF. Full variable domain (outside the CDR3, taken from reference TRBV9 and TRBJ1-2): DSGVTQTPKHLITATGQRVTLRCSPRSGDLSVYWYQQSLDQGLQFLIQYYNGEERAKGNILERFSAQQFPDLHSELNLSSLELGDSALYFCASSGHPGGANGYTFGSGTRLTVV.

This clone is a singleton in its sample. The chain has TRBV19 and TRBJ1-2, with no clear D. CDR3 length: 14 amino acids. Germline lookup yields CDR1 LNHDA and CDR2 SQIVND (reference sequence). Trimming stripped 5 bases from V and 6 bases from J, with 16 bases between. The CDR3 is CASSLSTQIDGYTF. CDR3 nucleotides: TGTGCCAGTAGTTTATCGACTCAAATTGATGGCTACACCTTC.

The rearrangement links TRBV7-9 to TRBJ2-7; 9 nucleotides align to TRBD1. The CDR3 runs 15 residues. In germline, CDR1 is SEHNR, CDR2 FQNEAQ (reference sequence). J lost 1 base, V lost 5 bases, and 6 bases had no gene match. This chain's CDR3 is CASSQQGAESYEQYF. The CDR3 coding sequence is TGTGCCAGCAGCCAACAGGGGGCTGAGTCCTACGAGCAGTACTTC.

This chain links TRBV27 with TRBJ1-1, with 8 bases lining up with TRBD1. The CDR3 extends over 14 amino acids. Germline trimming cut 4 bases from V and 10 bases from J; bases unmatched to any gene: 11. Germline CDR1 is MNHEY and CDR2 is SMNVEV (reference sequence). CDR3 in DNA: TGTGCCAGCAGTTATGGCAGGGGGCGCGAGGTAGCTTTCTTT. Translation: CASSYGRGREVAFF.

The chain employs TRBV5-1 and TRBJ1-2, with a possible D match to TRBD1 (5 bases). V lost 4 bases and J 1 base, leaving 20 bases between the germline ends. CDR1 is SGHRS, CDR2 YFSETQ, per germline. This CDR3 contains 17 residues. CDR3 DNA sequence: TGCGCCAGCAGCATGACAGAACAGTCGGTTGTTAACTATGGCTACACCTTC. Translating gives CASSMTEQSVVNYGYTF.

J is TRBJ2-7 and V is TRBV28, with 9 bases fitting TRBD2. Germline V gene lookup returns CDR1 MDHEN and CDR2 SYDVKM. The CDR3 loop spans 16 amino acids. Unmatched junction bases numbered 11, after V lost 3 bases and J lost 5 bases. This chain's CDR3 is CASSFSAGGMYDEQYF. The CDR3 DNA reads TGTGCCAGCAGTTTCAGTGCGGGGGGGATGTATGACGAGCAGTACTTC.